The 20 T cell receptor beta chains presented below share a single source sample, sequenced in a study of blood T cell repertoires in COVID-19 (dated by TCRdb to about 2020). Receptor libraries were prepared by the immunoSEQ multiplex PCR assay. TCRdb provides this immuneACCESS table in a form limited to in-frame rearrangements. Some clones are lacking; in checked studies, under half of them reflect an unresolved V gene, and why the rest are absent is not known. The sample table contains about 270,000 clones; only one count was recorded for 86% of them. About 10% of the sample is in the top ten clones. Source material: peripheral blood. These receptors originate from a man in his forties with active or convalescent COVID-19.

V gene TRBV12-3 or TRBV12-4 combines with J gene TRBJ2-7; tentative D call: TRBD1 (5 bases). This CDR3 contains 13 residues. V gave up 3 bases and J gave up 9 bases, with 15 bases separating them. The chain's CDR3 is CASSFAVQGGQYF. The CDR3 DNA is TGTGCCAGCAGTTTTGCCGTTCAGGGCGGGCAGTACTTC.

This rearrangement joins TRBV19 to TRBJ2-1, with no clear D. CDR3 size: 12 residues. The germline V gene encodes CDR1 LNHDA and CDR2 SQIVND (reference sequence). V lost 10 bases to trimming and J lost 9 bases, with 16 bases between them. The CDR3 bases are TGTGCCACCGAGTTCCGAAATCGTGAGCAGTTCTTC. Its translation is CATEFRNREQFF.

The chain carries TRBV5-1 and TRBJ2-5; D might be TRBD1 (5 bases). This CDR3 contains 15 residues. Germline CDR1 reads SGHRS; CDR2 reads YFSETQ. V was trimmed by 4 bases and J by 3 bases, leaving 16 bases between them. CDR3 in DNA: TGCGCCAGCAGCCCCCAAGGGGCTTCAGAAGAGACCCAGTACTTC. Translation: CASSPQGASEETQYF.

The rearrangement joins TRBV11-2 to TRBJ1-4; TRBD1 is a possible D gene (5 bases). The germline V and J ends were trimmed by 4 bases and 4 bases, with 10 bases remaining between them. The CDR3 is 14 residues long. Germline assignment: CDR1 SGHAT and CDR2 FQNNGV. CDR3 region: CASSSGLLNEKLFF. The CDR3 nucleotides are TGTGCCAGCAGCTCAGGGCTACTTAATGAAAAACTGTTTTTT.

V usage is TRBV5-1 and J usage is TRBJ2-5, with 7 bases matching TRBD1. J was trimmed by 1 base and V by 7 bases; bases with no gene match: 4. Germline CDR1 reads SGHRS; CDR2 reads YFSETQ. The CDR3 length is 13 residues. The CDR3 coding sequence is TGCGCCAGCGGAAGACAGGGCCAAGAGACCCAGTACTTC. Translated, it gives CASGRQGQETQYF. The full variable domain, its missing parts supplied by reference TRBV5-1 and TRBJ2-5, is KAGVTQTPRYLIKTRGQQVTLSCSPISGHRSVSWYQQTPGQGLQFLFEYFSETQRNKGNFPGRFSGRQFSNSRSEMNVSTLELGDSALYLCASGRQGQETQYFGPGTRLLVL.

This clone was recorded once. This chain links TRBV9 with TRBJ2-1, with TRBD2 matching over 7 bases. This CDR3 spans 17 amino acids. Germline CDR1 is SGDLS and CDR2 is YYNGEE. Unmatched junction bases numbered 11, after V lost 4 bases and J lost 1 base. In DNA, the CDR3 is TGTGCCAGCAGCCCACCCGCGGGGAGGGCGTCCTACAATGAGCAGTTCTTC. It encodes CASSPPAGRASYNEQFF.

This sequence joins TRBV5-1 and TRBJ2-5, with 7 bases aligning to TRBD1. Germline loops: CDR1 SGHRS, CDR2 YFSETQ. The CDR3 sequence is 14 residues long. The V segment lost 3 bases and the J segment 4 bases; nucleotides outside the gene matches: 6. CDR3 amino acids: CASSSATGTETQYF. CDR3 nucleotide sequence: TGCGCCAGCAGCTCGGCGACAGGGACAGAGACCCAGTACTTC.

The J gene is TRBJ1-1, the V gene TRBV11-1; weak D call: TRBD1 (5 bases). The V gene lost 0 bases and the J gene lost 2 bases, with 13 bases spanning the gap. Germline CDR1 and CDR2: SGHAT and FQDESV (reference sequence). CDR3 length equals 16 residues. The CDR3, as DNA: TGTGCCAGCAGCTTAGCGGAGGGGCTGGGAAACACTGAAGCTTTCTTT. It codes for CASSLAEGLGNTEAFF.

The J gene is TRBJ1-2, the V gene TRBV2; D may be TRBD1 (5 bases). The CDR3 is 14 residues long. Per the germline V gene, CDR1 is SNHLY and CDR2 is FYNNEI. V shed 4 bases and J shed 2 bases, with 11 bases lying between them. In nucleotides, the CDR3 is TGTGCCAGCAGTGGTCCCGGGGGGAACTATGGCTACACCTTC. Translation: CASSGPGGNYGYTF.

The V call is TRBV18, the J call TRBJ2-1, with 7 positions matching TRBD2. The CDR3 loop spans 12 amino acids. With V trimmed by 2 bases and J by 12 bases, 4 bases remained unmatched. Per germline, CDR1 KGHSH and CDR2 LQKENI. CDR3 sequence: CASSPTREGQFF. In DNA form, the CDR3 reads TGTGCCAGCTCACCAACCAGGGAGGGGCAGTTCTTC.

As regards this clone: The germline gene is not matched at one end of the junction; a read error may be the cause. The chain employs TRBV27 and TRBJ1-4, with 7 bases matching TRBD1. This CDR3 has 16 amino acids. The germline CDR1 and CDR2 sequences are MNHEY and SMNVEV (reference sequence). This CDR3 reads CASSRGGAGSKEKLFF. The CDR3 DNA follows: TGTGCCAGCAGTCGAGGGGGCGCGGGGTCTAAGGAAAAACTGTTTTTT.

The chain combines TRBV21-1 with TRBJ2-3; the table's TRBD2 call for D was not verified on the DNA. TRBV21-1 is a pseudogene. The CDR3 covers 17 residues. CDR3 sequence (DNA): TGTGCCAGCTCCGGGACTAGCGGGGGGGGCGCCACAGATACGCAGTATTTT. This encodes CASSGTSGGGATDTQYF.

The rearrangement uses TRBV12-2 and TRBJ2-7; TRBD1 is the table's D call, not checked against the DNA. TRBV12-2 is recorded as a pseudogene. The CDR3 has 12 residues. CDR3 DNA: TGTGCAAGTCGCTTATCAGTCCACGAGCAGTACTTC. Amino acids: CASRLSVHEQYF.

The V call is TRBV28, the J call TRBJ1-5, with 7 bases that match TRBD1. Germline lookup yields CDR1 MDHEN and CDR2 SYDVKM. V gave up 3 bases and J gave up 0 bases; unmatched junction bases: 5. This CDR3 spans 16 amino acids. The CDR3 loop is CASSFGTVYSNQPQHF. The DNA for the CDR3 is TGTGCCAGCAGTTTCGGGACAGTCTATAGCAATCAGCCCCAGCATTTT.

In regard to this clone: A read error may account for a junction end that differs from germline. V usage is TRBV2 and J usage is TRBJ2-3; maybe TRBD2 (5 bases). CDR1 SNHLY and CDR2 FYNNEI come from the germline V gene. The CDR3 is 12 residues long. DNA of the CDR3: TGTGCCAGCAGCCCGACTGGAGCGGAGTGGGTATTT. It encodes CASSPTGAEWVF. Variable domain in full (rest from reference TRBV2 and TRBJ2-3): EPEVTQTPSHQVTQMGQEVILRCVPISNHLYFYWYRQILGQKVEFLVSFYNNEISEKSEIFDDQFSVERPDGSNFTLKIRSTKLEDSAMYFCASSPTGAEWVFGPGTRLTVL.

This rearrangement joins TRBV2 to TRBJ1-6, with TRBD1 matching 7 bases. J lost 7 bases, V lost 5 bases, and 5 bases had no gene match. Germline loops: CDR1 SNHLY, CDR2 FYNNEI. CDR3 length: 14 residues. The CDR3 loop reads CASSQDRYNSPLHF. For the CDR3, the DNA is TGTGCCAGCAGTCAGGACAGGTACAATTCACCCCTCCACTTT.

The genes are TRBV15 and TRBJ1-6, with 9 bases aligning to TRBD1. This CDR3 is built from 17 residues. The germline V gene has CDR1 LNHNV and CDR2 YYDKDF (reference sequence). The V segment lost 5 bases and the J segment 5 bases; nucleotides outside the gene matches: 10. CDR3 nucleotides: TGTGCCACCAGCCCTTTTGGGACAGGGAACGATAATTCACCCCTCCACTTT. Protein product: CATSPFGTGNDNSPLHF.

The chain couples TRBV4-1 to TRBJ1-1, with unresolved D. V lost 4 bases to trimming and J lost 8 bases, with 14 bases between them. CDR1 is MGHRA and CDR2 is YSYEKL in the germline V gene. The CDR3 extends over 13 amino acids. The CDR3 protein is CASSREEQTEAFF. In DNA form, the CDR3 reads TGCGCCAGCAGCCGAGAGGAGCAAACAGAAGCTTTCTTT.

This sequence joins TRBV5-1 and TRBJ1-2; 11 bases agree with TRBD1. Losses at the gene ends were 4 bases for V and 7 bases for J; bases not matched to a gene: 9. The CDR3 extends over 15 amino acids. Germline V lookup: CDR1 SGHRS, CDR2 YFSETQ. The CDR3 sequence: CASSGAVGQGAGYTF. CDR3 coding DNA: TGCGCCAGCAGCGGGGCCGTTGGACAGGGGGCTGGCTACACCTTC.

This chain's CDR3 is CSAGQFKGGGYTF. The CDR3 DNA reads as TGCAGCGCTGGACAGTTTAAAGGCGGGGGCTACACCTTC. The chain has TRBV29-1 and TRBJ1-2; D is perhaps TRBD1 (6 bases). The V gene lost 7 bases and the J gene lost 8 bases, with 20 bases spanning the gap. Germline CDR1 and CDR2: SQVTM and ANQGSEA. CDR3 length: 13 amino acids.